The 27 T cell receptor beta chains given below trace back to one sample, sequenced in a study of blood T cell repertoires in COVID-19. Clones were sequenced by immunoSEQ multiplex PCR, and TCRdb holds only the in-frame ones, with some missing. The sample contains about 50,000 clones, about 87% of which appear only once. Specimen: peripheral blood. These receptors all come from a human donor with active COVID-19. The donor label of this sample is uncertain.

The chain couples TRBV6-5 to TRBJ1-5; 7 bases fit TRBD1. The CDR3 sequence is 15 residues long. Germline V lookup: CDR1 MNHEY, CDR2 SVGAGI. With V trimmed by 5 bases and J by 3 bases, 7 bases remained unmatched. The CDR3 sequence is CASSTEGQNNQPQHF. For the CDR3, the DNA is TGTGCCAGCAGTACGGAGGGACAGAACAATCAGCCCCAGCATTTT.

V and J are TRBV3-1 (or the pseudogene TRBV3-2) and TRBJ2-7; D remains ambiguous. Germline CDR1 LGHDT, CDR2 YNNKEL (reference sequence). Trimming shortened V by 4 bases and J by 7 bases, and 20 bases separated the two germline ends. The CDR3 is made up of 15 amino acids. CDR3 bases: TGTGCCAGCAGCCCGCTTCGTCCCCCCTCGGTTGAGCAGTACTTC. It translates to CASSPLRPPSVEQYF.

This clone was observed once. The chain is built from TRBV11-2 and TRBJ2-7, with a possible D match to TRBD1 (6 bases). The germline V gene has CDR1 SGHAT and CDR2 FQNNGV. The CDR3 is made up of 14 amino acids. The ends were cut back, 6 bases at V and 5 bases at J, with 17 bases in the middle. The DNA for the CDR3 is TGTGCCAGCAGAATAGGGGTACAGGGACACGAGCAGTACTTC. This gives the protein CASRIGVQGHEQYF.

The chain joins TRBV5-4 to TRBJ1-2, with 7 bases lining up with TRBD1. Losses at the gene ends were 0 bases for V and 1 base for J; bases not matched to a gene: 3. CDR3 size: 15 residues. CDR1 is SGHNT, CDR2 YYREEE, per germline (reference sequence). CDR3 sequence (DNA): TGTGCCAGCAGCTTGGCACAGGGGATTAACTATGGCTACACCTTC. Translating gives CASSLAQGINYGYTF. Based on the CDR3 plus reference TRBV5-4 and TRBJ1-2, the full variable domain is ETGVTQSPTHLIKTRGQQVTLRCSSQSGHNTVSWYQQALGQGPQFIFQYYREEENGRGNFPPRFSGLQFPNYSSELNVNALELDDSALYLCASSLAQGINYGYTFGSGTRLTVV.

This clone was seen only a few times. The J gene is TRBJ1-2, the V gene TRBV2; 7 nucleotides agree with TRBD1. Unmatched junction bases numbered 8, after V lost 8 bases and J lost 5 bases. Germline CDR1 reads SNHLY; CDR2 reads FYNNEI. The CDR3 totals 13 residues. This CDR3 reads CASRQGLEYGYTF. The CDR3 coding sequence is TGTGCCAGCCGACAGGGTCTGGAATATGGCTACACCTTC.

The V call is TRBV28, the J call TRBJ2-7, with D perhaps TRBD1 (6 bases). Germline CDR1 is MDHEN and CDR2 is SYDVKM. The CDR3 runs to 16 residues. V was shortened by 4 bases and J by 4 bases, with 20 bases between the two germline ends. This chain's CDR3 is CASSSTLIRGMYEQYF. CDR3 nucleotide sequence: TGTGCCAGCAGTTCCACCCTCATAAGGGGGATGTACGAGCAGTACTTC.

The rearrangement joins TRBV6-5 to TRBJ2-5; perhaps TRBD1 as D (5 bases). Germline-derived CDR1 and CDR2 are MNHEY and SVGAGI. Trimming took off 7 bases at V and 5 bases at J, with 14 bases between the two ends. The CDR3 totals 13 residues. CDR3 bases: TGTGCCAGCACTGCAGGGTATGGGGAGACCCAGTACTTC. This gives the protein CASTAGYGETQYF.

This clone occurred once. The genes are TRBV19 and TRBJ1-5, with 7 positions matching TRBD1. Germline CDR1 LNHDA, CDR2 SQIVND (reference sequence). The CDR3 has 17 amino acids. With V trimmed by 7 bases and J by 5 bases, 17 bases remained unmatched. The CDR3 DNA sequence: TGTGCCAGTACCCCCTGGATACAGGGGATAAGGGATCAGCCCCAGCATTTT. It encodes CASTPWIQGIRDQPQHF.

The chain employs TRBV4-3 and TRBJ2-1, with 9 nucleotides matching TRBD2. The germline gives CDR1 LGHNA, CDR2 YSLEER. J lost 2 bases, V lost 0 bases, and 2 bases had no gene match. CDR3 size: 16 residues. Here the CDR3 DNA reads TGCGCCAGCAGCCAAGAGGTAGCGGGAGCCTACAATGAGCAGTTCTTC. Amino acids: CASSQEVAGAYNEQFF.

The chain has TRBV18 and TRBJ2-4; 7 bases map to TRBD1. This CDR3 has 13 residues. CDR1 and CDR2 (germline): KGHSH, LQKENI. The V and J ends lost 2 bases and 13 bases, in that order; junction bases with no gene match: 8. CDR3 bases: TGTGCCAGCTCACCAGTAGGTGGGGACAGCCAGTACTTC. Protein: CASSPVGGDSQYF.

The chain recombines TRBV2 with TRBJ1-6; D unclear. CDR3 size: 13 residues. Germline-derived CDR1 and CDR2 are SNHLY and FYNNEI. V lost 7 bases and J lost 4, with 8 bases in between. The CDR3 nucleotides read TGTGCCAGCACAGACAATTATAATTCACCCCTCCACTTT. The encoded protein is CASTDNYNSPLHF.

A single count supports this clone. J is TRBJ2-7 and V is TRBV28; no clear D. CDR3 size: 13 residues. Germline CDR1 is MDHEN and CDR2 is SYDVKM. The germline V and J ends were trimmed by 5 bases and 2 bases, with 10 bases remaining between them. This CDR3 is CASSVQVTYEQYF. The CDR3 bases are TGTGCCAGCAGTGTTCAGGTTACCTACGAGCAGTACTTC.

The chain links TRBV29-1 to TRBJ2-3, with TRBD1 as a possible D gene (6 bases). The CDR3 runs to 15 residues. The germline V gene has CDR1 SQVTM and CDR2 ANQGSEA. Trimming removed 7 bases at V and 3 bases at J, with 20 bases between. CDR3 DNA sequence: TGCAGCGCCCACAGGGCCGGGTTGTGGACAGATACGCAGTATTTT. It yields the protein CSAHRAGLWTDTQYF.

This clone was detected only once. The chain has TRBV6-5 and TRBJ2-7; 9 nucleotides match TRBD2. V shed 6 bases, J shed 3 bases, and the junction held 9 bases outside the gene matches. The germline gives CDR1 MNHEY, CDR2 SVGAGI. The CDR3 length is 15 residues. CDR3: CASSGTGTSFYEQYF. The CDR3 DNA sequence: TGTGCCAGCAGCGGAACCGGGACTAGCTTCTACGAGCAGTACTTC.

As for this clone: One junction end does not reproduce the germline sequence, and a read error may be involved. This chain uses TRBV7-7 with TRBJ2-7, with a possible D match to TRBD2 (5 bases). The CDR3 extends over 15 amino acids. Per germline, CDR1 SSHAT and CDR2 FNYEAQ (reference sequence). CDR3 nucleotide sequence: TGTGCTAGCAGCTTAGCAAAAGCGGAGACCTACGAGCAGTACTTC. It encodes CASSLAKAETYEQYF.

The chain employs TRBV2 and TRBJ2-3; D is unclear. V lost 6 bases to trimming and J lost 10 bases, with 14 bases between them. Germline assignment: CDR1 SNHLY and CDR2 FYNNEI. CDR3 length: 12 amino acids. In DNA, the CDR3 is TGTGCCAGCAGCCCGAGTCTTTTAGCGCAGTATTTT. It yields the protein CASSPSLLAQYF.

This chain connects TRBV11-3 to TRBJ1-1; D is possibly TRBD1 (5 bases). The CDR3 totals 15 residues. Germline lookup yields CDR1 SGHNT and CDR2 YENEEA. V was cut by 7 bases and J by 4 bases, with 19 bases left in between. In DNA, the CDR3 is TGTGCCAGCACCACCGTGGGGGGGGGAGGCACTGAAGCTTTCTTT. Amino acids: CASTTVGGGGTEAFF.

CDR3 in amino acids: CATRAGTGGHQPQHF. In nucleotides, the CDR3 is TGTGCCACCAGAGCCGGGACAGGGGGACATCAGCCCCAGCATTTT. This rearrangement joins TRBV15 to TRBJ1-5; 11 bases align to TRBD1. V dropped 6 bases and J dropped 5; count of bases not matched to a gene: 6. The germline CDR1 and CDR2 sequences are LNHNV and YYDKDF (reference sequence). The CDR3 sequence is 15 residues long.

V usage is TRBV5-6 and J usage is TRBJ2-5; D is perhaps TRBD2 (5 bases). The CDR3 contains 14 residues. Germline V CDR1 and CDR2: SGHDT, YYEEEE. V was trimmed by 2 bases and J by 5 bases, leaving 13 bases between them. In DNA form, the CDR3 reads TGTGCCAGCAGCTTAGGTATACCGGGGGAGACCCAGTACTTC. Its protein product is CASSLGIPGETQYF.

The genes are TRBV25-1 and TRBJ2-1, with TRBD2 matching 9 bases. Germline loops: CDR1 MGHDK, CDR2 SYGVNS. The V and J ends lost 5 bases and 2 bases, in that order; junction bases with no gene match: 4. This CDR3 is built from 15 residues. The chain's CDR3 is CASSRAGGTYNEQFF. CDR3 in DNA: TGTGCCAGCAGTCGGGCGGGAGGGACCTACAATGAGCAGTTCTTC. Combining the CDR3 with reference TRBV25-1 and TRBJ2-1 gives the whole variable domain EADIYQTPRYLVIGTGKKITLECSQTMGHDKMYWYQQDPGMELHLIHYSYGVNSTEKGDLSSESTVSRIRTEHFPLTLESARPSHTSQYLCASSRAGGTYNEQFFGPGTRLTVL.

The CDR3 DNA follows: TGTGCCAGCAGCTTTCGAGGGCCCTACGAGCAGTACTTC. Its translation: CASSFRGPYEQYF. The chain has TRBV7-3 and TRBJ2-7, with D perhaps TRBD2 (5 bases). Trimming shortened V by 3 bases and J by 2 bases, and 8 bases separated the two germline ends. The CDR3 length is 13 residues. Germline CDR1 SGHTA, CDR2 FQGTGA.

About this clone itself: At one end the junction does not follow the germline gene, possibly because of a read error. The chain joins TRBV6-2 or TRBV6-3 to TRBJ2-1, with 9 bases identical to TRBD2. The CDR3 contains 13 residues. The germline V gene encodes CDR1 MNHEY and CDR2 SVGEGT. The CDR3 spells CASTYGLAGERFF. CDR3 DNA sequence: TGTGCCAGCACTTACGGATTAGCGGGAGAAAGGTTCTTC.

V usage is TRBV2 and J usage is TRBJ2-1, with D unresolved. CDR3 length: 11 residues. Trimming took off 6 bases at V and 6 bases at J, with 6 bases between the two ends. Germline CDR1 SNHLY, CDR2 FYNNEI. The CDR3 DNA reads TGTGCCAGCAGACGGTTCAATGAGCAGTTCTTC. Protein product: CASRRFNEQFF. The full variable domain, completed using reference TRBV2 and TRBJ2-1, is EPEVTQTPSHQVTQMGQEVILRCVPISNHLYFYWYRQILGQKVEFLVSFYNNEISEKSEIFDDQFSVERPDGSNFTLKIRSTKLEDSAMYFCASRRFNEQFFGPGTRLTVL.

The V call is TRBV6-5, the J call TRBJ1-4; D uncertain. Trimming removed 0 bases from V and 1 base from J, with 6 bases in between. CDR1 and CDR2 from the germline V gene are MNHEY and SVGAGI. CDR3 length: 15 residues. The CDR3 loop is CASSYSSLTNEKLFF. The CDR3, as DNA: TGTGCCAGCAGTTACTCGAGTCTAACTAATGAAAAACTGTTTTTT.

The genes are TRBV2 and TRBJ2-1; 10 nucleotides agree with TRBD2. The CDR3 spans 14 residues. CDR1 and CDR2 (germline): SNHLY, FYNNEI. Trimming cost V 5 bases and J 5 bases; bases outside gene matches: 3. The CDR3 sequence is CASSLAGVNNEQFF. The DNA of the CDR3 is TGTGCCAGCAGTCTAGCGGGAGTTAACAATGAGCAGTTCTTC.

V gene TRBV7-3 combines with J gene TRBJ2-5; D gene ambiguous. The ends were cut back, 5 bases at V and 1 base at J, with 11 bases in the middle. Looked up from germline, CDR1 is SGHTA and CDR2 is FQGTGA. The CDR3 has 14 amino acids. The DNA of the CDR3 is TGTGCCAGCAGCCCCATTCCAGGCCAAGAGACCCAGTACTTC. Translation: CASSPIPGQETQYF.

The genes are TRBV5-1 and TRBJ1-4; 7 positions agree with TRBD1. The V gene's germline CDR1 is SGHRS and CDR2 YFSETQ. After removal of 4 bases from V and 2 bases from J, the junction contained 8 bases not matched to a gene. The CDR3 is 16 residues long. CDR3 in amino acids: CASSPGTATTNEKLFF. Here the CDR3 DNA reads TGCGCCAGCAGCCCGGGGACAGCCACCACTAATGAAAAACTGTTTTTT.